Below, 17 T cell receptor beta chains from the same sample are listed, as sequenced in a study of technical replicates of blood from a handful of donors. Generated by immunoSEQ multiplex PCR, the TCRdb table keeps only in-frame clones and is missing some. The table lists about 100,000 clones, more than 90% of them singletons. Sequencing was done on a sample of T cells isolated from PBMCs. The receptors were sampled from a human donor in good health.

The rearrangement links TRBV28 to TRBJ2-1; D uncertain. Per germline, CDR1 MDHEN and CDR2 SYDVKM. V was pared by 3 bases and J by 2 bases, with 11 bases between. This CDR3 region has 15 residues. As DNA, the CDR3 is TGTGCCAGCAGTTTGAGCCAGGCTACCTACAATGAGCAGTTCTTC. It encodes CASSLSQATYNEQFF.

The chain couples TRBV5-4 to TRBJ1-1, with TRBD1 matching over 7 bases. J gave up 1 base and V 7 bases, and 4 bases lay outside the gene matches. Germline CDR1 reads SGHNT; CDR2 reads YYREEE (reference sequence). This CDR3 contains 13 residues. The CDR3 DNA is TGTGCCAGCCACAGGGACAGGAACACTGAAGCTTTCTTT. Translated: CASHRDRNTEAFF.

Only one count was recorded for this clone. The genes are TRBV6-5 and TRBJ1-5; D is unclear. Trimming took off 2 bases at V and 3 bases at J, with 14 bases between the two ends. This CDR3 has 16 residues. Germline CDR1 and CDR2: MNHEY and SVGAGI. DNA for the CDR3: TGTGCCAGCAGTTACCATAACAGCTTCGACAATCAGCCCCAGCATTTT. This gives the protein CASSYHNSFDNQPQHF.

The gene calls are TRBV28 and TRBJ2-2; D remains unclear. The V gene's germline CDR1 is MDHEN and CDR2 SYDVKM. This CDR3 is 12 amino acids long. Trimming removed 7 bases from V and 1 base from J, with 4 bases in between. DNA of the CDR3: TGTGCCAGCACACTGAACACCGGGGAGCTGTTTTTT. This translates into CASTLNTGELFF.

This clone has just one count. V gene TRBV7-3 combines with J gene TRBJ1-1, with 9 bases fitting TRBD1. Germline CDR1 is SGHTA and CDR2 is FQGTGA. CDR3 length: 16 amino acids. Trimming at V came to 2 bases and at J to 3 bases, leaving 7 bases not matched to a gene. The CDR3 protein is CASSLWDRVGDTEAFF. CDR3 nucleotide sequence: TGTGCCAGCAGCTTATGGGACAGGGTGGGCGACACTGAAGCTTTCTTT.

V gene TRBV28 combines with J gene TRBJ1-1; D gene ambiguous. Trimming shortened V by 7 bases and J by 4 bases, and 16 bases separated the two germline ends. CDR1 MDHEN and CDR2 SYDVKM come from the germline V gene. The CDR3 is 14 amino acids. CDR3 nucleotide sequence: TGTGCCAGCATTCAGGACTCCCGTGGCACTGAAGCTTTCTTT. Protein: CASIQDSRGTEAFF.

The V and J genes are TRBV9 and TRBJ2-3; D ambiguous. V was clipped by 0 bases and J by 0 bases, with 8 bases between them. This CDR3 comprises 15 residues. Germline V lookup: CDR1 SGDLS, CDR2 YYNGEE. The CDR3 sequence is CASSVVSLSTDTQYF. For the CDR3, the DNA is TGTGCCAGCAGCGTAGTTAGTCTGAGCACAGATACGCAGTATTTT. Full variable domain (outside the CDR3, taken from reference TRBV9 and TRBJ2-3): DSGVTQTPKHLITATGQRVTLRCSPRSGDLSVYWYQQSLDQGLQFLIQYYNGEERAKGNILERFSAQQFPDLHSELNLSSLELGDSALYFCASSVVSLSTDTQYFGPGTRLTVL.

This rearrangement joins TRBV5-8 to TRBJ2-5, with D maybe TRBD1 (5 bases). V lost 3 bases and J 5 bases, leaving 17 bases between the germline ends. The CDR3 spans 15 residues. The germline V gene encodes CDR1 SGHTS and CDR2 YDEGEE. The CDR3 loop is CASSSGNLLTETQYF. DNA of the CDR3: TGTGCCAGCAGCTCAGGGAATTTACTAACGGAGACCCAGTACTTC.

V gene TRBV5-1 combines with J gene TRBJ2-1, with D unresolved. Trimming took off 4 bases at V and 6 bases at J, with 17 bases between the two ends. The CDR3 has 15 residues. Germline lookup yields CDR1 SGHRS and CDR2 YFSETQ. The CDR3 sequence is CASSPPMSESNEQFF. The CDR3 coding sequence is TGCGCCAGCAGCCCCCCTATGAGCGAGAGCAATGAGCAGTTCTTC.

This clone was found once. This chain uses TRBV27 with TRBJ2-7; D is perhaps TRBD1 (6 bases). The CDR3 covers 16 residues. Trimming cost V 3 bases and J 0 bases, with 15 bases left between them. CDR1 MNHEY and CDR2 SMNVEV come from the germline V gene (reference sequence). DNA for the CDR3: TGTGCCAGCAGTTTTTCCCAGGGGACGATCTCCTACGAGCAGTACTTC. As protein: CASSFSQGTISYEQYF.

V and J are TRBV19 and TRBJ2-2; 10 positions agree with TRBD2. The CDR3 runs to 19 residues. Germline-derived CDR1 and CDR2 are LNHDA and SQIVND (reference sequence). The ends lost 1 base at V and 4 bases at J; junction bases unmatched: 12. The CDR3, as DNA: TGTGCCAGTAGTATAGCAGGGATGGCTAGCGGGAGTAGCACCGGGGAGCTGTTTTTT. This encodes CASSIAGMASGSSTGELFF.

This sequence joins TRBV6-5 and TRBJ2-7, with TRBD2 matching over 7 bases. Per germline, CDR1 MNHEY and CDR2 SVGAGI. The length of the CDR3 is 12 residues. V lost 10 bases to trimming and J lost 5 bases; unmatched junction nucleotides: 8. The CDR3 DNA sequence: TGTGCCACCCAAGGACTAGTTAACGAGCAGTACTTC. Residues: CATQGLVNEQYF.

V gene TRBV5-1 combines with J gene TRBJ2-7; tentative D call: TRBD1 (6 bases). The germline V gene encodes CDR1 SGHRS and CDR2 YFSETQ. The V end was cut by 1 base, the J end by 2 bases, with 10 bases between. This CDR3 has 14 residues. The CDR3 spells CASSLQTGPYEQYF. The CDR3, as DNA: TGCGCCAGCAGCTTGCAAACAGGGCCCTACGAGCAGTACTTC.

The rearrangement links TRBV9 to TRBJ2-3; 9 bases agree with TRBD1. After removal of 7 bases from V and 9 bases from J, the junction contained 21 bases not matched to a gene. The CDR3 has 17 residues. CDR1 is SGDLS and CDR2 is YYNGEE in the germline V gene. CDR3 sequence reads: CASRTISGDRANCTQYF. The CDR3 DNA sequence: TGTGCCAGCCGCACTATTTCCGGGGACAGGGCGAATTGCACGCAGTATTTT.

The V and J genes are TRBV6-1 and TRBJ2-1, with 7 bases identical to TRBD1. This CDR3 is 14 amino acids long. Germline V gene lookup returns CDR1 MNHNS and CDR2 SASEGT. V shed 6 bases and J 9 bases; nucleotides not matched to a gene: 11. As DNA, the CDR3 is TGTGCCAGCAGCGAGACAGGGAGCGCGGTTGAGCAGTTCTTC. Translation: CASSETGSAVEQFF.

This clone was recorded only once. The J gene is TRBJ2-1, the V gene TRBV25-1, with 8 bases fitting TRBD1. This CDR3 comprises 17 residues. Trimming took 0 bases from V and 6 from J; bases not matched to a gene: 10. Germline V gives CDR1 MGHDK, CDR2 SYGVNS. The DNA of the CDR3 is TGTGCCAGCAGTGAATATATGGGGGGACAGGACTCCAATGAGCAGTTCTTC. Its translation is CASSEYMGGQDSNEQFF.

The rearrangement links TRBV5-6 to TRBJ1-1; D unclear. Trimming removed 3 bases from V and 3 bases from J, with 12 bases in between. The CDR3 runs 14 residues. Germline V gives CDR1 SGHDT, CDR2 YYEEEE. CDR3 coding DNA: TGTGCCAGCAGCTGGACTCTAAGGGACACTGAAGCTTTCTTT. It translates to CASSWTLRDTEAFF. Based on the CDR3 plus reference TRBV5-6 and TRBJ1-1, the full variable domain is DAGVTQSPTHLIKTRGQQVTLRCSPKSGHDTVSWYQQALGQGPQFIFQYYEEEERQRGNFPDRFSGHQFPNYSSELNVNALLLGDSALYLCASSWTLRDTEAFFGQGTRLTVV.